These 2 T cell receptor beta chains originate from one sample sequenced in a study of T-cell memory formation after mild COVID-19. Each CDR3 protein is one row after TCRdb ran MiXCR on the 5' RACE reads. The sample lists around 440,000 distinct CDR3 sequences; 18% were seen once. The sequenced material came from PBMCs or a T cell subset sorted from them (not recorded which). The receptor set was obtained from an adult woman who had mild COVID-19 (a few samples of this study predate the infection). Cell type and time point are not known.

The chain recombines TRBV24-1 with TRBJ2-2; 8 bases fit TRBD1. CDR1 is KGHDR, CDR2 SFDVKD, per germline. The CDR3 consists of 15 residues. V gave up 4 bases and J gave up 8 bases; unmatched junction bases: 8. The CDR3 spells CATSDRSRGRGELFF. CDR3 bases: TGTGCCACCAGTGACCGCTCCAGGGGGCGAGGGGAGCTGTTTTTT.

The chain carries TRBV4-1 and TRBJ1-4; tentatively, D is TRBD1 (5 bases). This CDR3 region has 14 residues. V lost 5 bases and J lost 5, with 12 bases in between. Germline V gives CDR1 MGHRA, CDR2 YSYEKL. CDR3 sequence: CASSMGPTNEKLFF. In nucleotides, the CDR3 is TGCGCCAGCAGCATGGGACCGACGAATGAAAAACTGTTTTTT.